This T cell receptor beta chain was recorded in a study of T cell responses to AZD1222 COVID-19 vaccine. Study-wide results and limits: Vaccine-related CD4 TCRs covered spike, predominating at 160-218 and 743-854.

The CDR3 runs 14 residues. Per germline, CDR1 KGHSH and CDR2 LQKENI. On this clone: Its specificity is unknown. A read error may produce the germline difference seen at one junction end.

Using immunoSEQ multiplex PCR, the repertoire was profiled, and TCRdb retains in-frame clones only, with some absent. The top ten clones hold roughly 2.8% of a sample with 150,000 or so clones, around nine tenths of them seen once. The chain recombines TRBV18 with TRBJ2-7; D may be TRBD1 or TRBD2 (6 bases each). This TCR derives from an adult in good health. Sequenced here: peripheral blood, sampled on day 0 of MenACWY control vaccination. The CDR3 DNA reads as TGTGCCAGCTCGCCACAGGGAGGACCCTACGAGCAGTACTTC. Its translation: CASSPQGGPYEQYF.